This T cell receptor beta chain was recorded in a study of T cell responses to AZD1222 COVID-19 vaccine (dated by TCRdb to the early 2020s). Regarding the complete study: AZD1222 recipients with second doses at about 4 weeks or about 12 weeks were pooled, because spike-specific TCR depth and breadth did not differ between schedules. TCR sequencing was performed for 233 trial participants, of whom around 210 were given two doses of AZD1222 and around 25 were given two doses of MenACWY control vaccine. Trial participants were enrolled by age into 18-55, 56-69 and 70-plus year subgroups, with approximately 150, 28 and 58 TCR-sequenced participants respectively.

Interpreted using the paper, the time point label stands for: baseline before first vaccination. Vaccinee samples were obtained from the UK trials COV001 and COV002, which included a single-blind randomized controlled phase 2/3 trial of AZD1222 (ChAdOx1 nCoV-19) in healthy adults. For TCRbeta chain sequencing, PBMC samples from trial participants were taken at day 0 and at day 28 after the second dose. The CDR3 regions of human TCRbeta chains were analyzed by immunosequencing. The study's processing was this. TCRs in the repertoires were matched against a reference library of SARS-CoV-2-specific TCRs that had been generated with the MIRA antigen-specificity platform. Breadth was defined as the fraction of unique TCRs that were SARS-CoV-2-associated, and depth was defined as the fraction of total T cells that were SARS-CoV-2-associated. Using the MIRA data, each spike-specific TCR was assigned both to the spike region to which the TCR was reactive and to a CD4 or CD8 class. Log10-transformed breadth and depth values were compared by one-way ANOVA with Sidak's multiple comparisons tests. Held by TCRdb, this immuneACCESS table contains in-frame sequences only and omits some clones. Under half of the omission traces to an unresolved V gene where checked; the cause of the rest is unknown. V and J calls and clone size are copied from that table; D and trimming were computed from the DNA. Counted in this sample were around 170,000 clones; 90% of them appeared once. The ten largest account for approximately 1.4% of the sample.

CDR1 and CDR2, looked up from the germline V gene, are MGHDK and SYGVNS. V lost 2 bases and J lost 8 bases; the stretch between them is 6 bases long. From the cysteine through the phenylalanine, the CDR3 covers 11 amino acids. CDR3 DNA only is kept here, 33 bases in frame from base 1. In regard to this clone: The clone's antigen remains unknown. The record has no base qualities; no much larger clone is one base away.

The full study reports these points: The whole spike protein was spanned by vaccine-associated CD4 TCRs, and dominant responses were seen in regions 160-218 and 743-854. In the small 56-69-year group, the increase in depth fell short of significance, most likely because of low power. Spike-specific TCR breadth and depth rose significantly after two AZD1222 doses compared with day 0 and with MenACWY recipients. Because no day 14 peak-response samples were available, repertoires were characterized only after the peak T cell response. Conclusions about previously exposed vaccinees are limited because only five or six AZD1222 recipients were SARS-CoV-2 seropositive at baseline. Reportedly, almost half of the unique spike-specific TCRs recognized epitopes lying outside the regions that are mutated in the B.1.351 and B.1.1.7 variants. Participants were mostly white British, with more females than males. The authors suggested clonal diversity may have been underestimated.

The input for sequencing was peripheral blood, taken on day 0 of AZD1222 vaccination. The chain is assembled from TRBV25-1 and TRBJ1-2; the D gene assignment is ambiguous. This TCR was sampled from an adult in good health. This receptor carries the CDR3 CASSENGGYTF. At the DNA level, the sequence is TGTGCCAGCAGTGAAAATGGCGGCTACACCTTC.